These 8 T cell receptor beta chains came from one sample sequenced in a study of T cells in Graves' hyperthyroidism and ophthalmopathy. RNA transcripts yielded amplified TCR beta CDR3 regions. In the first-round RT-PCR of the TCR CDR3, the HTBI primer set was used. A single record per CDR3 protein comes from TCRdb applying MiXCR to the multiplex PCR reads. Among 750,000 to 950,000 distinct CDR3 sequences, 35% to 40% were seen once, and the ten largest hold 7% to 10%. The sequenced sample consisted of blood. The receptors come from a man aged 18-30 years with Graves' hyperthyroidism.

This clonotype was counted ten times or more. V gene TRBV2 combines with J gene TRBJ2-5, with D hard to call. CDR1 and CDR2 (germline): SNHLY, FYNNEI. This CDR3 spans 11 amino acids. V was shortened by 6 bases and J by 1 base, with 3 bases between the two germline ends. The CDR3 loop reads CASRGQETQYF. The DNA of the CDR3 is TGTGCCAGCAGAGGCCAAGAGACCCAGTACTTC.

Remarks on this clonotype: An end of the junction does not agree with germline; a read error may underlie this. CDR3 sequence: CASSQDTLGETNTGELFF. For the CDR3, the DNA is TGCGCCAGCAGCCAAGACACCCTCGGGGAGACGAACACCGGGGAGCTGTTTTTT. The chain has TRBV7-3 and TRBJ2-2; a weak D match, TRBD2 (5 bases). The CDR3 covers 18 residues. In germline, CDR1 is SGHTA, CDR2 FQGTGA.

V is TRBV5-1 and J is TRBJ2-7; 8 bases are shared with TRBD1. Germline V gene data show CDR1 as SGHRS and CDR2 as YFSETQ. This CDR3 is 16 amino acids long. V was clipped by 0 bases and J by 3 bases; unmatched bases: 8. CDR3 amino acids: CASSLAWDRLNYEQYF. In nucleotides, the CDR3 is TGCGCCAGCAGCTTGGCATGGGACAGGCTCAACTACGAGCAGTACTTC.

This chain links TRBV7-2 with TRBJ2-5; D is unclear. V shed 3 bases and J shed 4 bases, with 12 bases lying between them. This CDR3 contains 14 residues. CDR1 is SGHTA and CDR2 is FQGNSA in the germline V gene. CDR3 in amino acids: CASSFSLTGETQYF. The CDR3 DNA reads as TGTGCCAGCAGCTTCAGCCTAACGGGAGAGACCCAGTACTTC.

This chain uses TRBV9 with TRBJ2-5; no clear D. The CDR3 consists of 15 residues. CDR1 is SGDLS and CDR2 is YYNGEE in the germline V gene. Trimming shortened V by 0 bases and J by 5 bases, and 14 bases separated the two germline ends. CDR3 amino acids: CASSVDARVPETQYF. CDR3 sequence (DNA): TGTGCCAGCAGCGTAGATGCGCGAGTTCCCGAGACCCAGTACTTC.

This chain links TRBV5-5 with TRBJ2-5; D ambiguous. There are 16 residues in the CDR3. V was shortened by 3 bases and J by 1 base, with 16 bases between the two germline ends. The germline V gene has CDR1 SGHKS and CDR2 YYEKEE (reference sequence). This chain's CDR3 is CASSSRVEQLQETQYF. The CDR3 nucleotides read TGTGCCAGCAGCTCCCGGGTCGAACAGCTCCAAGAGACCCAGTACTTC.

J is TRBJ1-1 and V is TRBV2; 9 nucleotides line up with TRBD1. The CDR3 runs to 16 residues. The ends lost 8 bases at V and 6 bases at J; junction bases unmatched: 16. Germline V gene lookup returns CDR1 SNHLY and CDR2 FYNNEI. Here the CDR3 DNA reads TGTGCCAGCGATTCCGGGACAGGGATGCGGGGCTCTGAAGCTTTCTTT. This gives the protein CASDSGTGMRGSEAFF.

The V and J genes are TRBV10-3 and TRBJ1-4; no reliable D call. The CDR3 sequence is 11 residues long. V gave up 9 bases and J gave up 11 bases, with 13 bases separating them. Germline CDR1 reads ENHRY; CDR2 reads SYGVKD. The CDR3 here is CAMSTEEKLFF. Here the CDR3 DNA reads TGTGCCATGTCGACGGAAGAGAAACTGTTTTTT.